This T cell receptor beta chain was found in a study of T cell responses to AZD1222 COVID-19 vaccine. Study outcomes and limitations: Clonal diversity may have been underestimated, and the donors were mostly white British, with more females than males. In the spike-specific TCR repertoire, nearly half reportedly target unmutated variant regions. Dominant at 160-218 and 743-854, vaccine-associated CD4 TCRs also spanned spike.

Pooling of second doses given at about 4 or about 12 weeks was done. The data were produced by immunoSEQ multiplex PCR, yet TCRdb's version contains in-frame clones alone and is incomplete. The repertoire holds 99,000 or so clones, with roughly 89% as singletons. Trimming left V 0 bases short and J 11 bases short, with 11 bases between. The CDR3 extends over 13 amino acids. CDR1 and CDR2 from the germline V gene are LGHNA and YSLEER. This clone was detected only a few times. Its antigen is still unknown. This sequence joins TRBV4-3 and TRBJ1-5; D remains unclear. This clonotype was sampled from an adult who received the AZD1222 COVID-19 vaccine. The sample in question was peripheral blood, obtained 28 days after the second AZD1222 dose. This CDR3 is CASSQDTSRAQHF. The DNA of the CDR3 is TGCGCCAGCAGCCAAGATACAAGTCGGGCCCAGCATTTT.